Each of the 13 T cell receptor beta chains below was sequenced from the same sample in a study of cytomegalovirus exposure and HLA in healthy donors. Researchers ran the PCR with 60 Vbeta and 13 Jbeta primers. Profiling relied on immunoSEQ multiplex PCR, and the TCRdb table lists in-frame clones only, not all of them. The sample features roughly 120,000 clones, with under 1.3% in its top ten. The sample taken for sequencing was PBMCs. The receptors were sampled from a man aged 18 to 35 in good health and CMV-seronegative.

The DNA for the CDR3 is TGTGCCAGCAGACTAGGGGGTCTCTCTGGAAACACCATATATTTT. Amino acid sequence: CASRLGGLSGNTIYF. This chain uses TRBV28 with TRBJ1-3; tentatively, D is TRBD1 (6 bases). The germline CDR1 and CDR2 sequences are MDHEN and SYDVKM. The CDR3 totals 15 residues. V was trimmed by 6 bases and J by 0 bases, leaving 12 bases between them.

V usage is TRBV7-3 and J usage is TRBJ1-1, with D perhaps matching TRBD1 (6 bases). V was shortened by 4 bases and J by 5 bases, with 14 bases between the two germline ends. Per the germline V gene, CDR1 is SGHTA and CDR2 is FQGTGA. This CDR3 contains 14 residues. In DNA, the CDR3 is TGTGCCAGCAGCTCCGGGACATCTGGAACTGAAGCTTTCTTT. Translation: CASSSGTSGTEAFF.

The chain employs TRBV5-8 and TRBJ1-1; D unresolved. The CDR3 runs 18 residues. Trimming took 5 bases from V and 3 from J, leaving 26 bases between them. Germline lookup yields CDR1 SGHTS and CDR2 YDEGEE. As DNA, the CDR3 is TGTGCCAGCAGTTATCTAGCCCTTACCCCCGGGTTCGACACTGAAGCTTTCTTT. The encoded protein is CASSYLALTPGFDTEAFF. The complete variable domain, with remaining parts taken from reference TRBV5-8 and TRBJ1-1, reads EAGVTQSPTHLIKTRGQQATLRCSPISGHTSVYWYQQALGLGLQFLLWYDEGEERNRGNFPPRFSGRQFPNYSSELNVNALELEDSALYLCASSYLALTPGFDTEAFFGQGTRLTVV.

V gene TRBV2 combines with J gene TRBJ1-6; 8 bases match TRBD1. The V segment lost 8 bases and the J segment 5 bases; nucleotides outside the gene matches: 5. The CDR3 has 14 amino acids. The germline gives CDR1 SNHLY, CDR2 FYNNEI. CDR3 sequence: CASGQGFNNSPLHF. CDR3 nucleotides: TGTGCCAGCGGACAGGGTTTCAATAATTCACCCCTCCACTTT.

Of note for this clone: Other DNA sequences within the sample encode an identical CDR3. The chain joins TRBV18 to TRBJ1-6; D unresolved. The CDR3 spans 14 residues. Germline V lookup: CDR1 KGHSH, CDR2 LQKENI. The V gene lost 0 bases and the J gene lost 7 bases, with 7 bases spanning the gap. CDR3: CASSPPGRNSPLHF. The CDR3 DNA follows: TGTGCCAGCTCACCACCGGGGAGGAATTCACCCCTCCACTTT. The whole variable domain, filled in from reference TRBV18 and TRBJ1-6, reads NAGVMQNPRHLVRRRGQEARLRCSPMKGHSHVYWYRQLPEEGLKFMVYLQKENIIDESGMPKERFSAEFPKEGPSILRIQQVVRGDSAAYFCASSPPGRNSPLHFGNGTRLTVT.

V usage is TRBV6-1 and J usage is TRBJ2-7; a possible D gene is TRBD1 (6 bases). Trimming took off 0 bases at V and 2 bases at J, with 14 bases between the two ends. Looked up from germline, CDR1 is MNHNS and CDR2 is SASEGT. The CDR3 sequence is 16 residues long. The CDR3 loop reads CASSEATGLPAYEQYF. In nucleotides, the CDR3 is TGTGCCAGCAGTGAAGCGACAGGCCTGCCAGCCTACGAGCAGTACTTC.

V is TRBV4-1 and J is TRBJ2-7, with 11 bases lining up with TRBD1. The germline CDR1 and CDR2 sequences are MGHRA and YSYEKL. The V segment lost 3 bases and the J segment 4 bases; nucleotides outside the gene matches: 5. This CDR3 region has 15 residues. CDR3 protein: CASSQRGQGVYEQYF. For the CDR3, the DNA is TGCGCCAGCAGCCAGAGGGGACAGGGGGTTTACGAGCAGTACTTC.

V usage is TRBV5-8 and J usage is TRBJ1-5; D not certain. Germline V gene sequence: CDR1 SGHTS, CDR2 YDEGEE. This CDR3 spans 11 amino acids. Trimming stripped 2 bases from V and 7 bases from J, with 4 bases between. CDR3 protein: CASSLQQPQHF. CDR3 sequence (DNA): TGTGCCAGCAGCTTACAGCAGCCCCAGCATTTT.

The chain has TRBV9 and TRBJ1-3; 8 nucleotides match TRBD1. Looked up from germline, CDR1 is SGDLS and CDR2 is YYNGEE. The CDR3 spans 16 residues. The trim removed 3 bases at V and 4 bases at J, leaving 9 bases unmatched. The CDR3 nucleotides read TGTGCCAGCAGCGCGTCCGGGACAGGCCTCGGAAACACCATATATTTT. This translates into CASSASGTGLGNTIYF.

V and J are TRBV28 and TRBJ2-1; tentative D call: TRBD2 (6 bases). V shed 6 bases and J shed 6 bases, with 18 bases lying between them. This CDR3 spans 15 amino acids. The germline V gene has CDR1 MDHEN and CDR2 SYDVKM. CDR3: CASSSNWAGTNEQFF. The DNA for the CDR3 is TGTGCCAGCAGCAGCAACTGGGCGGGAACCAATGAGCAGTTCTTC.

The V gene is TRBV6-9, the J gene TRBJ2-5; D unresolved. The end of the DNA aligns better with TRBJ2-7, so the J call may be wrong. The germline V gene has CDR1 MNHGY and CDR2 SVAAGI. The CDR3 spans 14 residues. CDR3 sequence: CARYGRAAYYEQYF. The CDR3 DNA sequence: TGTGCCAGATATGGTAGAGCAGCCTACTACGAGCAGTACTTC.

The chain links TRBV28 to TRBJ1-5; TRBD1 agrees at 10 bases. The CDR3 loop spans 15 amino acids. The germline V gene has CDR1 MDHEN and CDR2 SYDVKM. The junction had 9 bases not matched to a gene; V was cut back by 9 bases and J by 4 bases. The CDR3 DNA reads TGTGCCAGTCGTATAGGGGACAGGGGAAATCAGCCCCAGCATTTT. The encoded protein is CASRIGDRGNQPQHF.

This chain uses TRBV6-1 with TRBJ2-2; 10 bases agree with TRBD2. V lost 0 bases to trimming and J lost 4 bases; unmatched junction nucleotides: 8. Germline V CDR1 and CDR2: MNHNS, SASEGT. This CDR3 spans 18 amino acids. The CDR3 DNA reads TGTGCCAGCAGTGAAGCGATGGGAGCGGGGGGGACCACCGGGGAGCTGTTTTTT. Its translation is CASSEAMGAGGTTGELFF.